This TCR beta chain was profiled in a study of shared clonotypes between healthy human individuals. In the original analysis: Filtering of immunoSEQ junctional sequences could not match full-length read filtering. Produced via immunoSEQ multiplex PCR; TCRdb's table is partial and in-frame only. The DNA was the basis for D and trimming; V, J and clone size are from that table. The repertoire holds around 2.1 million clones, with roughly 91% as singletons. CD8 cells classed as naive were CD45RO-negative and positively selected for CCR7, excluding terminally differentiated effector memory CD45RA+ cells. The V gene lost 2 bases and the J gene lost 6 bases, with 15 bases spanning the gap. CDR3 size: 15 residues. CDR1 and CDR2 (germline): SGHRS, YFSETQ.

The rearrangement links TRBV5-1 to TRBJ1-5, with D tentatively TRBD1 (6 bases). The sample consisted of naive CD8+ T cells from PBMCs. The source is a man younger than 30 in good health. Some clones in this sample may be carry-over from other donors' samples. For the CDR3, the DNA is TGCGCCAGCAGCTTAGCCGGGACATCAGGTCAGCCCCAGCATTTT. Translated: CASSLAGTSGQPQHF.